This section outlines one TCR beta chain sequence together with its context. The final CDR3 position lacks the conserved phenylalanine or tryptophan, pointing to a likely read error. CDR3 length equals 16 residues. Germline CDR1 reads SGHAT; CDR2 reads FQNNGV. The V gene end was trimmed by 1 base and the J gene end by 9 bases; junction bases not matched to a gene: 15. This specimen comes from a study of tumor and adjacent non-tumor tissue in lung cancer. Turning to the study itself: About 4.17 million productive TCRbeta reads were obtained per sample on average.

This sample's RNA came from whole unsorted tissue. This non-tumor lung sample came from over 3 cm beyond the tumor edge. Three rounds of nested PCR, following a modified ARM-PCR protocol, produced the TCRbeta library. Via MiXCR, TCRdb re-called the multiplex PCR reads, giving one row per CDR3 protein. The sample lists approximately 44,000 distinct CDR3 sequences, roughly 60% occurring once. The sequenced material came from distant non-tumor lung tissue. The chain couples TRBV11-2 to TRBJ2-7, with 7 positions matching TRBD1. This sequence was found in a man aged 50-60 years with non-small cell lung cancer. The CDR3, as DNA: TGTGCCAGCAGCTTAGCCCTTCCTGGACAGGCTTTGTTGCAGTACCTC. As protein: CASSLALPGQALLQYL.